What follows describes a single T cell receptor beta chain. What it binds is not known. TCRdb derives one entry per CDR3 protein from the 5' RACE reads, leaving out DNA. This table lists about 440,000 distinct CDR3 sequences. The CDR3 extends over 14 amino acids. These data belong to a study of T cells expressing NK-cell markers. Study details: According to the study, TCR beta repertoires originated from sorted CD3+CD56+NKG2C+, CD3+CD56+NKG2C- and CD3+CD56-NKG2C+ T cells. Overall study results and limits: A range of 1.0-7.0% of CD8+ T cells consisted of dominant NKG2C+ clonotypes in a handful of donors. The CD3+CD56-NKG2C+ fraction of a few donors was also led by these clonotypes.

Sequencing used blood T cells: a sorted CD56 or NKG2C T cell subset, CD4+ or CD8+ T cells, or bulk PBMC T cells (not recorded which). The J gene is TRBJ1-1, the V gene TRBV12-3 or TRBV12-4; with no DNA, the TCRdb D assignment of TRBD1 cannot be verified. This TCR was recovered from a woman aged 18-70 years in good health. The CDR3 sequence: CASNFRGLGTEAFF.